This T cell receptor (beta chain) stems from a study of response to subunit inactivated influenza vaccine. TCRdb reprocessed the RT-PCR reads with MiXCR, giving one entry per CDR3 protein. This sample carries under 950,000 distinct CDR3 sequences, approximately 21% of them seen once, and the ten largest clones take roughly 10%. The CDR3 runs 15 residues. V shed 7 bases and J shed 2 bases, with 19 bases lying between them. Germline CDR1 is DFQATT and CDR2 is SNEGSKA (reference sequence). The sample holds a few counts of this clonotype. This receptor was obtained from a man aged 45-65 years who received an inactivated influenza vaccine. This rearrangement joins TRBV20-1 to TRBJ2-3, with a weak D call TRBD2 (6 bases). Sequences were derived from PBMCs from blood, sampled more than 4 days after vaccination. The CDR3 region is CSGEVAGTLTDTQYF. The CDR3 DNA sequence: TGCAGTGGTGAGGTGGCCGGGACTCTCACAGATACGCAGTATTTT.